This T cell receptor beta chain derives from a study of cytomegalovirus exposure and HLA in healthy donors. PCR employed 60 Vbeta and 13 Jbeta primers. The assay was immunoSEQ multiplex PCR, and TCRdb's table has in-frame clones only and misses some. The sample contains approximately 79,000 clones, roughly 80% of which appear only once. This clone has just one count. Its antigen is as yet unknown. General observations from the study: Despite most TCR sequences being rare, some public TCRs occurred in many donors.

In germline, CDR1 is MNHNS, CDR2 SASEGT. V lost 8 bases to trimming and J lost 6 bases; unmatched junction nucleotides: 6. The CDR3 is 14 residues long. The V and J genes are TRBV6-1 and TRBJ2-1; 11 bases match TRBD2. This clonotype originated in a woman between 40 and 50 years old in good health and CMV-seropositive. Source material: PBMCs. The CDR3 nucleotides are TGTGCCAGCCGGGGACTAGCGGATCTCAATGAGCAGTTCTTC. Translating it yields CASRGLADLNEQFF.